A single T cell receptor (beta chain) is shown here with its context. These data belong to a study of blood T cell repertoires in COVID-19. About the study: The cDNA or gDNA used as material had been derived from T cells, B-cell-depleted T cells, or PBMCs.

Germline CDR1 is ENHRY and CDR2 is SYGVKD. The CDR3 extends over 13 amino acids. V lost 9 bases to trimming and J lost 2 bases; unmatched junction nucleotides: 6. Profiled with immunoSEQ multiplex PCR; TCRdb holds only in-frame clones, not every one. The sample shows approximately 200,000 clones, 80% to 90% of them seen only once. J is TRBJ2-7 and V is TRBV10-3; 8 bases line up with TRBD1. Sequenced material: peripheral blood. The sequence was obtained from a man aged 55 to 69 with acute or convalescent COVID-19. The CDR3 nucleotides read TGTGCCATAAGACAGGGGTTGGCCTACGAGCAGTACTTC. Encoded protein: CAIRQGLAYEQYF.